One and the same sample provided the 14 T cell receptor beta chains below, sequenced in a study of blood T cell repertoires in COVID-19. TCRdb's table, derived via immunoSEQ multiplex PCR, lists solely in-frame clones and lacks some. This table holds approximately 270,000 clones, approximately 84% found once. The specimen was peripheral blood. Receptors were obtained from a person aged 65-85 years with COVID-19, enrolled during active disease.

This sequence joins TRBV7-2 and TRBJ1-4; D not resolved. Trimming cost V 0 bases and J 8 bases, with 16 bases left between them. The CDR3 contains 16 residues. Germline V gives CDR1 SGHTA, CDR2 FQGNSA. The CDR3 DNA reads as TGTGCCAGCAGCTTAGCGCTAAGTTCGGGTTTGGAAAAACTGTTTTTT. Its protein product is CASSLALSSGLEKLFF.

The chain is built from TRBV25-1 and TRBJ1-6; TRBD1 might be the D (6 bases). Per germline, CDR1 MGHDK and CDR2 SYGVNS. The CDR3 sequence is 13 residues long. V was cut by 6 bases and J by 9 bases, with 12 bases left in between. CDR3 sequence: CASRQTGTSPLHF. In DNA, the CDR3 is TGTGCCAGCAGGCAGACAGGTACTTCACCCCTCCACTTT.

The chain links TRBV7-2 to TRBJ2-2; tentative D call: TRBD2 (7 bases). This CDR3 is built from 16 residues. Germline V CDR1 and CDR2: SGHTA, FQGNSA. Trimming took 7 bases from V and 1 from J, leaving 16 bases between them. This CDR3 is CASIHAGGRNTGELFF. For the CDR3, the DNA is TGTGCCAGCATCCACGCCGGGGGGCGGAACACCGGGGAGCTGTTTTTT. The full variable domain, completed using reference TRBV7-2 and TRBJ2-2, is GAGVSQSPSNKVTEKGKDVELRCDPISGHTALYWYRQSLGQGLEFLIYFQGNSAPDKSGLPSDRFSAERTGGSVSTLTIQRTQQEDSAVYLCASIHAGGRNTGELFFGEGSRLTVL.

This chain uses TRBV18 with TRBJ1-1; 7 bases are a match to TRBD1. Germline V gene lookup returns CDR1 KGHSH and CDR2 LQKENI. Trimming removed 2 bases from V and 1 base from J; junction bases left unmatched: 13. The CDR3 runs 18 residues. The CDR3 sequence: CASSPTFPDRAQNTEAFF. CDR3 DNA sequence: TGTGCCAGCTCACCAACCTTCCCCGACAGGGCCCAGAACACTGAAGCTTTCTTT.

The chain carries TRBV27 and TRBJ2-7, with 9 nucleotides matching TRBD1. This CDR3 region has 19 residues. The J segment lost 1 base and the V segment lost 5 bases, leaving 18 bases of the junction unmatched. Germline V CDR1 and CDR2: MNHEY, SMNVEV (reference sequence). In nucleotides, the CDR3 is TGTGCCAGCAGTCTGCTCAATTACCGGGACAGGGTCTTGTCCTACGAGCAGTACTTC. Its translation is CASSLLNYRDRVLSYEQYF.

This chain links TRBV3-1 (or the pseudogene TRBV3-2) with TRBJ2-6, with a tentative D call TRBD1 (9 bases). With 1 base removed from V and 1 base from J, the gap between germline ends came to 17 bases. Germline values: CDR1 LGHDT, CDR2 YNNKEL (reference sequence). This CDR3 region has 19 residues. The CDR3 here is CASSQAGGTGLSGANVLTF. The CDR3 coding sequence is TGTGCCAGCAGCCAAGCGGGGGGGACAGGGCTTTCTGGGGCCAACGTCCTGACTTTC.

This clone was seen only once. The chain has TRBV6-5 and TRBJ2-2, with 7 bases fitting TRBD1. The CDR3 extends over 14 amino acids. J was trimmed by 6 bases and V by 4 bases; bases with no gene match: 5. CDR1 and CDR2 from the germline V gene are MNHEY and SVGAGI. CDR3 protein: CASSLTGLPGELFF. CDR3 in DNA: TGTGCCAGCAGTTTGACAGGGCTTCCCGGGGAGCTGTTTTTT.

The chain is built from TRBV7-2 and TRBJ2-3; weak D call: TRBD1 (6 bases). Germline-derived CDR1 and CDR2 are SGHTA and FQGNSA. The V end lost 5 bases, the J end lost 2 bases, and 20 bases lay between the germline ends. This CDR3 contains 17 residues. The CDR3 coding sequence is TGTGCCAGCAGCGTATCTCCGAGGGGGATAATCACAGATACGCAGTATTTT. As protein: CASSVSPRGIITDTQYF.

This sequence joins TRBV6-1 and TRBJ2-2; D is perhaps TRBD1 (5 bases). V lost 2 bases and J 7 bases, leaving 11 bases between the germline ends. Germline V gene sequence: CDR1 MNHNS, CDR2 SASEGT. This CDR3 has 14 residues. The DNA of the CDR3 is TGTGCCAGCAGTGAAAAGGGGTGGGGCGGGGAGCTGTTTTTT. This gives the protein CASSEKGWGGELFF.

CDR3: CASSLRSFGTDNQPQHF. Here the CDR3 DNA reads TGTGCCAGCAGCCTGAGGTCGTTCGGGACAGATAATCAGCCCCAGCATTTT. The chain links TRBV5-5 to TRBJ1-5; 7 bases fit TRBD1. This CDR3 is 17 amino acids long. The germline CDR1 and CDR2 sequences are SGHKS and YYEKEE (reference sequence). Losses at the gene ends were 4 bases for V and 4 bases for J; bases not matched to a gene: 14. Using reference TRBV5-5 and TRBJ1-5 for the parts outside the CDR3, the full variable domain is DAGVTQSPTHLIKTRGQQVTLRCSPISGHKSVSWYQQVLGQGPQFIFQYYEKEERGRGNFPDRFSARQFPNYSSELNVNALLLGDSALYLCASSLRSFGTDNQPQHFGDGTRLSIL.

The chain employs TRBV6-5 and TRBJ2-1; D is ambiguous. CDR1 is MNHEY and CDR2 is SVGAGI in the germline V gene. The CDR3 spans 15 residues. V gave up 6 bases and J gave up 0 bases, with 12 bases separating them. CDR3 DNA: TGTGCCAGCAGCTCGACACACAGCTCCTACAATGAGCAGTTCTTC. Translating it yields CASSSTHSSYNEQFF.

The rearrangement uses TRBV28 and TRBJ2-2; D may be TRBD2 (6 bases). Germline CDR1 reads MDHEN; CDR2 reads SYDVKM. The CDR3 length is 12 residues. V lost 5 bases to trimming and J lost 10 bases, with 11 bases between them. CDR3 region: CASSRSGVELFF. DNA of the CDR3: TGTGCCAGCAGTAGATCGGGGGTGGAGCTGTTTTTT.

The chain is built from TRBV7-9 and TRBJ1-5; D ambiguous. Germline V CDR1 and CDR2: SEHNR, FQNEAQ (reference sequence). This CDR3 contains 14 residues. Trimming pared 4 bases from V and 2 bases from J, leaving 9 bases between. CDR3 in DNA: TGTGCCAGCAGCTCCGAGCTCGGCAATCAGCCCCAGCATTTT. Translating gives CASSSELGNQPQHF.

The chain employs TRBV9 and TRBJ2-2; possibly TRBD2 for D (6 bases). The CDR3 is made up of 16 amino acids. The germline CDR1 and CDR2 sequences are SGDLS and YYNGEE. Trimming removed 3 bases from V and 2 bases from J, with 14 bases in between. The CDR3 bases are TGTGCCAGCAGCGCGCGCGGGACTCAAAACACCGGGGAGCTGTTTTTT. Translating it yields CASSARGTQNTGELFF. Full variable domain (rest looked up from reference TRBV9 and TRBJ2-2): DSGVTQTPKHLITATGQRVTLRCSPRSGDLSVYWYQQSLDQGLQFLIQYYNGEERAKGNILERFSAQQFPDLHSELNLSSLELGDSALYFCASSARGTQNTGELFFGEGSRLTVL.